Sequencing of this T cell receptor (beta chain) was carried out in a study of T cells in Graves' hyperthyroidism and ophthalmopathy. Study conclusions and caveats: Most expanded thyroid clonotypes above 0.001 also appeared in blood.

Amplification targeted TCR beta CDR3 regions from RNA transcripts. The primer set for the first-round RT-PCR of the TCR CDR3 was HTBI. TCRdb independently ran MiXCR on the multiplex PCR reads; one entry per CDR3 protein. The table lists roughly 500,000 distinct CDR3 sequences, 46% of them singletons. The CDR3 has 14 residues. Per the germline V gene, CDR1 is SGHRS and CDR2 is YFSETQ. Trimming shortened V by 4 bases and J by 1 base, and 9 bases separated the two germline ends. In regard to this clonotype: The target antigen is unknown.

Orbital computed tomography, thyroid ultrasound, serum thyroxine and TRAb, and clinical symptoms together informed the diagnoses. Sequenced: peripheral blood or thyroid tissue (not recorded which). The chain uses TRBV5-1 and TRBJ1-3, with D possibly being TRBD1 (6 bases). This receptor was identified in an adult woman with Graves' disease, either hyperthyroidism or ophthalmopathy (not recorded which). The CDR3 loop reads CASSIGQSGNTIYF. Written as DNA, the CDR3 is TGCGCCAGCAGCATTGGACAGTCTGGAAACACCATATATTTT.